Shown below are 11 T cell receptor beta chains from a single sample sequenced in a study of vaccination and CD4 T cells after COVID-19. Described treatment: roughly 10-day PBMC culture with coronavirus spike peptide pools or control peptides (ViraFEST assay). Sequence data for DNA of cultured CD4+ T cells were generated by the Oncomine TCR Beta short-read assay. Each CDR3 protein is one row after TCRdb ran MiXCR on the PCR reads. The sample contains 7,000 to 8,500 distinct CDR3 sequences, about three fifths of which appear only once. Their antigens are not known. The sequencing input was CD4+ T cells from blood, cultured in vitro. These receptors all come from a human donor who had recovered from COVID-19.

V gene TRBV6-1 combines with J gene TRBJ2-1; TRBD1 matches at 10 bases. The CDR3 consists of 16 residues. The germline gives CDR1 MNHNS, CDR2 SASEGT. V lost 2 bases and J lost 4; bases outside the gene matches: 5. The CDR3 nucleotides read TGTGCCAGCAGTGAACTAGGACAGGGGGATTACAATGAGCAGTTCTTC. Its protein product is CASSELGQGDYNEQFF.

The chain joins TRBV12-3 or TRBV12-4 to TRBJ1-2; D not certain. This CDR3 spans 12 amino acids. V was clipped by 1 base and J by 7 bases, with 7 bases between them. Here the CDR3 reads CASSLGSGGYTF. In DNA, the CDR3 is TGTGCCAGCAGTTTAGGTAGTGGTGGCTACACCTTC.

J is TRBJ1-1 and V is TRBV6-1; TRBD1 matches 7 bases. Germline-derived CDR1 and CDR2 are MNHNS and SASEGT. Trimming at V came to 5 bases and at J to 0 bases, leaving 3 bases not matched to a gene. CDR3 length: 14 residues. In DNA, the CDR3 is TGTGCCAGCAGTAAAGACAGGGTGAACACTGAAGCTTTCTTT. Its protein is CASSKDRVNTEAFF.

This clonotype showed up just a few times. The chain joins TRBV2 to TRBJ1-6; D call uncertain. The V gene lost 2 bases and the J gene lost 11 bases, with 10 bases spanning the gap. The CDR3 is 13 amino acids. From germline, CDR1 is SNHLY and CDR2 FYNNEI. The CDR3 nucleotides read TGTGCCAGCAGTGAATATATACGAACACCCCTCCACTTT. As protein: CASSEYIRTPLHF.

The V and J genes are TRBV10-3 and TRBJ2-7; unclear D gene. Germline V lookup: CDR1 ENHRY, CDR2 SYGVKD. CDR3 length equals 14 residues. V was pared by 9 bases and J by 1 base, with 16 bases between. The DNA of the CDR3 is TGTGCCATGGGTGGGCTAAGGTTTTCCTACGAGCAGTACTTC. It yields the protein CAMGGLRFSYEQYF.

The gene calls are TRBV4-2 and TRBJ2-7, with TRBD2 matching over 8 bases. The length of the CDR3 is 17 residues. The V segment lost 3 bases and the J segment 5 bases; nucleotides outside the gene matches: 15. Looked up from germline, CDR1 is LGHNA and CDR2 is YNFKEQ. This CDR3 reads CASSQRQRSGGAHEQYF. The CDR3 nucleotides read TGTGCCAGCAGCCAGCGGCAAAGGAGCGGGGGAGCCCACGAGCAGTACTTC.

V is TRBV20-1 and J is TRBJ2-1; TRBD2 agrees at 9 bases. This CDR3 is 15 amino acids long. After removal of 3 bases from V and 6 bases from J, the junction contained 9 bases not matched to a gene. Germline V CDR1 and CDR2: DFQATT, SNEGSKA (reference sequence). The DNA for the CDR3 is TGCAGTGCTAGTAATCGGCGGGAGGGGGTCAATGAGCAGTTCTTC. It encodes CSASNRREGVNEQFF.

This clonotype was counted only a few times. The V call is TRBV2, the J call TRBJ2-5; TRBD1 agrees at 8 bases. The V and J ends lost 6 bases and 5 bases, in that order; junction bases with no gene match: 2. The CDR3 has 12 amino acids. The V gene's germline CDR1 is SNHLY and CDR2 FYNNEI. CDR3 amino acids: CASRDRVETQYF. CDR3 DNA: TGTGCCAGCAGGGACAGGGTTGAGACCCAGTACTTC.

This chain uses TRBV7-2 with TRBJ1-1; 10 bases agree with TRBD1. CDR1 SGHTA and CDR2 FQGNSA come from the germline V gene. This CDR3 has 18 amino acids. Unmatched junction bases numbered 16, after V lost 5 bases and J lost 4 bases. The CDR3 bases are TGTGCCAGCAGCACACGAACTCCTCGACGGACAGGGGGCACTGAAGCTTTCTTT. Protein sequence: CASSTRTPRRTGGTEAFF.

This clonotype occurred a few times. This chain links TRBV20-1 with TRBJ2-3, with TRBD2 matching over 16 bases. Trimming removed 6 bases from V and 0 bases from J; junction bases left unmatched: 9. Germline CDR1 reads DFQATT; CDR2 reads SNEGSKA (reference sequence). CDR3 size: 18 residues. Here the CDR3 reads CSANPGLAGGPSTDTQYF. CDR3 DNA sequence: TGCAGTGCAAACCCGGGACTAGCGGGGGGGCCCAGCACAGATACGCAGTATTTT.

The rearrangement links TRBV19 to TRBJ2-4, with D unresolved. CDR1 is LNHDA and CDR2 is SQIVND in the germline V gene (reference sequence). The CDR3 totals 13 residues. Trimming cost V 3 bases and J 8 bases, with 11 bases left between them. CDR3 sequence (DNA): TGTGCCAGTAGTATTCCCCCCCAACACATTCAGTACTTC. Translation gives CASSIPPQHIQYF.